These 8 T cell receptor beta chains share one sample of origin, sequenced in a study of regulatory T cells in long-lasting Graves disease. Stated time point: newly diagnosed GD, antithyroid drugs for less than 3 months. The TCR library was made from RNA extracted from PBMCs. iRepertoire HTBI primers and Arm-PCR of CDR3 regions built TCR beta libraries. In TCRdb, the multiplex PCR reads were re-called with MiXCR into one record per CDR3 protein. Of roughly 610,000 distinct CDR3 sequences in the sample, 16% were seen once. The same sample was also studied in work on T cells in Graves' hyperthyroidism and ophthalmopathy.

Material: peripheral blood mononuclear cells (PBMCs), obtained at new diagnosis, from a patient treated with antithyroid drugs. These receptor sequences come from a woman aged 25 to 39 with Graves disease.

This clonotype was detected many times. The V and J genes are TRBV2 and TRBJ2-1; D gene ambiguous. Trimming stripped 6 bases from V and 5 bases from J, with 11 bases between. CDR1 is SNHLY, CDR2 FYNNEI, per germline. The CDR3 has 13 amino acids. The CDR3 spells CASSRPRHNEQFF. CDR3 nucleotides: TGTGCCAGCAGCCGTCCCCGGCACAATGAGCAGTTCTTC.

The chain carries TRBV5-1 and TRBJ1-2, with 12 bases that match TRBD1. The CDR3 spans 15 residues. The V gene's germline CDR1 is SGHRS and CDR2 YFSETQ. Germline trimming cut 4 bases from V and 4 bases from J; bases unmatched to any gene: 5. CDR3 nucleotides: TGCGCCAGCAGCCCAGGGACAGGGGGCCCCTATGGCTACACCTTC. It specifies CASSPGTGGPYGYTF.

The rearrangement joins TRBV30 to TRBJ1-5; D unresolved. The CDR3 is made up of 13 amino acids. Deletions cut 4 bases from V and 4 bases from J, with 11 bases between. The germline CDR1 and CDR2 sequences are GTSNPN and SVGIG (reference sequence). The CDR3 is CAWIDPSNQPQHF. The CDR3 DNA reads as TGTGCCTGGATTGACCCTTCGAATCAGCCCCAGCATTTT.

A remark on this clonotype: This could be a read error, since a much larger clone is one nucleotide away. This likely comes from a read error, as the CDR3 has no conserved phenylalanine or tryptophan at its end. The chain joins TRBV20-1 to TRBJ1-1; 8 bases map to TRBD1. Looked up from germline, CDR1 is DFQATT and CDR2 is SNEGSKA (reference sequence). The CDR3 has 14 amino acids. V gave up 7 bases and J gave up 6 bases; unmatched junction bases: 13. CDR3 loop: CSVSGQGALAEAFL. DNA for the CDR3: TGCAGTGTTAGTGGGCAGGGGGCACTCGCTGAAGCTTTCCTT.

This clonotype was detected many times. This sequence joins TRBV12-3 or TRBV12-4 and TRBJ1-3; D is perhaps TRBD1 (5 bases). V lost 6 bases and J 1 base, leaving 10 bases between the germline ends. CDR3 length: 14 amino acids. The DNA for the CDR3 is TGTGCCAGCAGGATGGGGGGATCTGGAAACACCATATATTTT. As protein: CASRMGGSGNTIYF.

This clonotype was recorded at least ten times. The chain uses TRBV5-1 and TRBJ2-4; no firm D call. Trimming shortened V by 3 bases and J by 10 bases, and 11 bases separated the two germline ends. CDR1 SGHRS and CDR2 YFSETQ come from the germline V gene. The CDR3 runs to 12 residues. CDR3 coding DNA: TGCGCCAGCAGCTCCGGTCAGGCGATTCAGTACTTC. This codes for CASSSGQAIQYF.

V and J are TRBV25-1 and TRBJ2-5; 11 bases agree with TRBD1. CDR1 and CDR2 (germline): MGHDK, SYGVNS. This CDR3 is built from 15 residues. The trim removed 3 bases at V and 3 bases at J, leaving 3 bases unmatched. CDR3 region: CASSDWTGGEETQYF. The CDR3 DNA reads TGTGCCAGCAGTGATTGGACAGGGGGCGAAGAGACCCAGTACTTC.

This clonotype was observed a few times. This chain joins TRBV20-1 and TRBJ2-1, with D tentatively TRBD2 (6 bases). The CDR3 length is 14 residues. The V end was cut by 5 bases, the J end by 0 bases, with 11 bases between. Looked up from germline, CDR1 is DFQATT and CDR2 is SNEGSKA (reference sequence). The CDR3 spells CSAATRSSYNEQFF. The CDR3 nucleotides read TGCAGTGCTGCGACTAGAAGCTCCTACAATGAGCAGTTCTTC.